Each of the 32 T cell receptor beta chains below was sequenced from the same sample in a study of T cells after yellow fever vaccination. TCRdb reprocessed the 5' RACE reads with MiXCR, giving one entry per CDR3 protein. The data hold about 400,000 distinct CDR3 sequences, with 6% to 8% observed a single time. The sequenced sample was PBMCs, obtained 5 days after the yellow fever booster vaccination. Receptors originate from a man aged 25-45 years who received the YFV17D yellow fever vaccine.

This clonotype appeared many times. The chain's CDR3 is CASSPRDGDGKQYF. The CDR3 DNA reads as TGTGCCAGCAGTCCCCGGGACGGAGATGGCAAGCAGTACTTC. V and J are TRBV6-1 and TRBJ2-7; either TRBD1 or TRBD2 may supply D (5 bases each). The CDR3 loop spans 14 amino acids. V was shortened by 5 bases and J by 8 bases, with 19 bases between the two germline ends. Germline V lookup: CDR1 MNHNS, CDR2 SASEGT.

The sample holds many counts of this clonotype. V is TRBV2 and J is TRBJ2-7; no firm D call. There are 11 residues in the CDR3. In germline, CDR1 is SNHLY, CDR2 FYNNEI. Between the trimmed V and J ends, which lost 1 base and 3 bases, there was a span of 1 base. CDR3 loop: CASSEVYEQYF. Written as DNA, the CDR3 is TGTGCCAGCAGTGAAGTCTACGAGCAGTACTTC.

This clonotype was detected many times. V and J are TRBV15 and TRBJ2-5; D call uncertain. From germline, CDR1 is LNHNV and CDR2 YYDKDF (reference sequence). Trimming shortened V by 0 bases and J by 4 bases, and 3 bases separated the two germline ends. The CDR3 length is 12 residues. As DNA, the CDR3 is TGTGCCACCAGCAGAGATAGAGAGACCCAGTACTTC. Its translation: CATSRDRETQYF.

This clonotype was observed a handful of times. V is TRBV21-1 and J is TRBJ2-7; the table's D call, TRBD2, has no DNA check behind it. TRBV21-1 is recorded as a pseudogene. The CDR3 is 14 residues long. The CDR3 sequence is CASNRTRYSSEQYF. The DNA for the CDR3 is TGTGCCAGCAACCGGACCCGCTACAGCTCCGAGCAGTACTTC.

This clonotype was recorded many times. The rearrangement joins TRBV27 to TRBJ2-7, with 7 bases aligning to TRBD1. This CDR3 has 13 residues. Germline trimming cut 7 bases from V and 4 bases from J; bases unmatched to any gene: 7. Germline lookup yields CDR1 MNHEY and CDR2 SMNVEV (reference sequence). This CDR3 reads CASKGGAYYEQYF. Here the CDR3 DNA reads TGTGCCAGCAAAGGGGGCGCATATTACGAGCAGTACTTC.

The rearrangement joins TRBV7-6 to TRBJ2-5; D is unresolved. Germline values: CDR1 SGHVS, CDR2 FNYEAQ. Between the trimmed V and J ends, which lost 6 bases and 0 bases, there was a span of 11 bases. There are 14 residues in the CDR3. CDR3 sequence: CASSSTPYQETQYF. In DNA, the CDR3 is TGTGCCAGCAGTTCGACACCGTACCAAGAGACCCAGTACTTC.

This clonotype was observed many times. The chain uses TRBV20-1 and TRBJ2-3, with TRBD2 as a possible D gene (6 bases). The CDR3 covers 15 residues. Trimming removed 5 bases from V and 4 bases from J, with 19 bases in between. Looked up from germline, CDR1 is DFQATT and CDR2 is SNEGSKA (reference sequence). CDR3 protein: CSALDYLKVADTQYF. DNA for the CDR3: TGCAGTGCTCTGGACTATCTGAAGGTGGCAGATACGCAGTATTTT.

CDR3 protein: CATTGGSSGHFHASSYEQYF. The CDR3 DNA reads as TGTGCCACCACAGGAGGGTCTAGCGGGCACTTCCATGCAAGCTCCTACGAGCAGTACTTC. The chain links TRBV6-2 or TRBV6-3 to TRBJ2-7; 8 positions agree with TRBD2. The length of the CDR3 is 20 residues. V gave up 10 bases and J gave up 0 bases; unmatched junction bases: 26. The V gene's germline CDR1 is MNHEY and CDR2 SVGEGT.

The chain uses TRBV10-3 and TRBJ2-7; D perhaps matches TRBD2 (6 bases). The length of the CDR3 is 14 residues. The V gene lost 8 bases and the J gene lost 2 bases, with 16 bases spanning the gap. Germline assignment: CDR1 ENHRY and CDR2 SYGVKD. CDR3 loop: CAIGGTATTYEQYF. DNA of the CDR3: TGTGCCATCGGAGGGACGGCTACAACCTACGAGCAGTACTTC.

This clonotype has at least ten counts. The chain uses TRBV5-1 and TRBJ2-1; unclear D gene. This CDR3 has 13 residues. The germline gives CDR1 SGHRS, CDR2 YFSETQ. V was cut by 4 bases and J by 7 bases, with 12 bases left in between. The chain's CDR3 is CASSALGKNEQFF. The CDR3 coding sequence is TGCGCCAGCAGCGCGCTTGGGAAGAATGAGCAGTTCTTC.

The chain uses TRBV15 and TRBJ1-4, with D hard to call. V lost 1 base to trimming and J lost 5 bases, with 2 bases between them. Germline CDR1 LNHNV, CDR2 YYDKDF (reference sequence). This CDR3 is 12 amino acids long. CDR3 in amino acids: CATSRVNEKLFF. CDR3 coding DNA: TGTGCCACCAGCAGAGTAAATGAAAAACTGTTTTTT.

This clonotype was seen more than once but under ten times. This chain joins TRBV7-6 and TRBJ1-3; D not resolved. The V end was cut by 6 bases, the J end by 1 base, with 13 bases between. The CDR3 is 15 amino acids. CDR1 is SGHVS, CDR2 FNYEAQ, per germline. The CDR3, as DNA: TGTGCCAGCAGTAGGCATCGAGGGTCTGGAAACACCATATATTTT. Protein product: CASSRHRGSGNTIYF.

V usage is TRBV6-2 or TRBV6-3 and J usage is TRBJ1-1, with D maybe TRBD1 (5 bases). Trimming stripped 7 bases from V and 0 bases from J, with 12 bases between. The CDR3 contains 14 residues. CDR1 is MNHEY and CDR2 is SVGEGT in the germline V gene. Here the CDR3 reads CASTLTGLNTEAFF. The CDR3 nucleotides read TGTGCCAGCACCCTCACGGGGCTGAACACTGAAGCTTTCTTT.

The chain has TRBV7-3 and TRBJ2-6; D remains ambiguous. CDR1 and CDR2 from the germline V gene are SGHTA and FQGTGA. CDR3 length: 15 amino acids. Between the trimmed V and J ends, which lost 5 bases and 0 bases, there was a span of 8 bases. The CDR3 is CASSTFPSGANVLTF. The CDR3 nucleotides read TGTGCCAGCAGCACGTTTCCCTCTGGGGCCAACGTCCTGACTTTC. Full variable domain (missing parts from reference TRBV7-3 and TRBJ2-6): GAGVSQTPSNKVTEKGKYVELRCDPISGHTALYWYRQSLGQGPEFLIYFQGTGAADDSGLPNDRFFAVRPEGSVSTLKIQRTERGDSAVYLCASSTFPSGANVLTFGAGSRLTVL.

The chain couples TRBV6-1 to TRBJ2-2, with D unclear. The CDR3 is 16 residues long. Trimming removed 2 bases at V and 0 bases at J, with 10 bases between. CDR1 and CDR2 (germline): MNHNS, SASEGT. In DNA form, the CDR3 reads TGTGCCAGCAGTGAATTCGGCAGAACGAACACCGGGGAGCTGTTTTTT. Translation: CASSEFGRTNTGELFF.

This clonotype was recorded a few times. The chain uses TRBV20-1 and TRBJ2-6, with D hard to call. Germline CDR1 is DFQATT and CDR2 is SNEGSKA (reference sequence). CDR3 length: 14 residues. The V gene lost 1 base and the J gene lost 0 bases, with 4 bases spanning the gap. The CDR3 reads CSARGGSGANVLTF. CDR3 nucleotides: TGCAGTGCTAGAGGGGGCTCTGGGGCCAACGTCCTGACTTTC.

The chain is built from TRBV3-1 and TRBJ2-5; D is possibly TRBD2 (5 bases). Between the trimmed V and J ends, which lost 2 bases and 5 bases, there was a span of 15 bases. The CDR3 sequence is 15 residues long. The V gene's germline CDR1 is LGHDT and CDR2 YNNKEL (reference sequence). The CDR3 nucleotides read TGTGCCAGCAGCCAAAGAGGGAGCCGCTGGGAGACCCAGTACTTC. It encodes CASSQRGSRWETQYF.

This clonotype was counted a few times. J is TRBJ2-7 and V is TRBV5-1, with D possibly being TRBD1 (6 bases). The CDR3 sequence is 12 residues long. Trimming took 4 bases from V and 4 from J, leaving 9 bases between them. Germline values: CDR1 SGHRS, CDR2 YFSETQ. The CDR3 region has the DNA TGCGCCAGCAGCCAACAGGGTTACGAGCAGTACTTC. Translation: CASSQQGYEQYF.

This clonotype was picked up many times. CDR3 nucleotides: TGTGCCAGCAGCACAGACACCGATCAGCCCCAGCATTTT. Its translation is CASSTDTDQPQHF. V is TRBV7-9 and J is TRBJ1-5, with no clear D. The CDR3 contains 13 residues. The V gene's germline CDR1 is SEHNR and CDR2 FQNEAQ (reference sequence). Trimming left V 5 bases short and J 5 bases short, with 10 bases between.

The table lists this clonotype with many counts. V and J are TRBV10-2 and TRBJ2-7; 9 nucleotides match TRBD2. The V and J ends lost 3 bases and 1 base, in that order; junction bases with no gene match: 4. The CDR3 has 15 residues. Germline V gene lookup returns CDR1 WSHSY and CDR2 SAAADI. The DNA of the CDR3 is TGCGCCAGCAGTGATCGTCTAGCGGGATCCTACGAGCAGTACTTC. Its translation is CASSDRLAGSYEQYF.

This clonotype came up many times. The gene calls are TRBV6-6 and TRBJ2-5; tentatively, D is TRBD1 (7 bases). The V end was cut by 0 bases, the J end by 8 bases, with 10 bases between. The CDR3 extends over 13 amino acids. CDR1 and CDR2 from the germline V gene are MNHNY and SVGAGI (reference sequence). The CDR3, as DNA: TGTGCCAGCAGTTACTCCAGGGGGGCCACCCAGTACTTC. Translation: CASSYSRGATQYF.

There are many counts of this clonotype. The genes are TRBV7-2 and TRBJ2-3, with D maybe TRBD1 (6 bases). Trimming pared 3 bases from V and 3 bases from J, leaving 7 bases between. The CDR3 is made up of 13 amino acids. Germline CDR1 SGHTA, CDR2 FQGNSA. This CDR3 is CASSFQGTDTQYF. The CDR3 DNA sequence: TGTGCCAGCAGCTTTCAGGGGACAGATACGCAGTATTTT. The variable domain in full, completed from reference TRBV7-2 and TRBJ2-3, reads GAGVSQSPSNKVTEKGKDVELRCDPISGHTALYWYRQSLGQGLEFLIYFQGNSAPDKSGLPSDRFSAERTGGSVSTLTIQRTQQEDSAVYLCASSFQGTDTQYFGPGTRLTVL.

This chain links TRBV10-3 with TRBJ2-3; D ambiguous. CDR1 and CDR2 (germline): ENHRY, SYGVKD. V was trimmed by 2 bases and J by 8 bases, leaving 14 bases between them. The CDR3 consists of 14 residues. CDR3 protein: CAISEPVNTPTQYF. DNA of the CDR3: TGTGCCATCAGTGAGCCGGTAAACACTCCTACGCAGTATTTT.

This clonotype was seen ten or more times. V usage is TRBV7-2 and J usage is TRBJ1-1, with D perhaps matching TRBD1 (5 bases). Germline-derived CDR1 and CDR2 are SGHTA and FQGNSA. Trimming removed 5 bases at V and 1 base at J, with 17 bases between. The CDR3 contains 16 residues. The CDR3 loop is CASSHPYGASNTEAFF. CDR3 DNA: TGTGCCAGCAGCCATCCATACGGGGCCTCGAACACTGAAGCTTTCTTT.

The J gene is TRBJ2-5, the V gene TRBV7-2, with 8 nucleotides matching TRBD2. The V and J ends lost 3 bases and 5 bases, in that order; junction bases with no gene match: 5. Germline V gives CDR1 SGHTA, CDR2 FQGNSA. This CDR3 has 14 amino acids. CDR3 in amino acids: CASSFLAGGETQYF. For the CDR3, the DNA is TGTGCCAGCAGCTTCCTAGCGGGCGGGGAGACCCAGTACTTC.

This clonotype occurred a few times. The J gene is TRBJ2-6, the V gene TRBV28; D gene ambiguous. Trimming shortened V by 7 bases and J by 0 bases, and 1 base separated the two germline ends. The CDR3 length is 12 residues. The germline CDR1 and CDR2 sequences are MDHEN and SYDVKM. Written as DNA, the CDR3 is TGTGCCAGCACCTCTGGGGCCAACGTCCTGACTTTC. Its protein is CASTSGANVLTF.

The chain employs TRBV28 and TRBJ2-5, with TRBD2 matching 7 bases. This CDR3 is built from 13 residues. Per the germline V gene, CDR1 is MDHEN and CDR2 is SYDVKM. The junction had 5 bases not matched to a gene; V was cut back by 6 bases and J by 4 bases. The CDR3 is CASSWEGRETQYF. The CDR3 DNA is TGTGCCAGCAGCTGGGAGGGCCGAGAGACCCAGTACTTC. The variable domain in full, with the rest retrieved from reference TRBV28 and TRBJ2-5, is DVKVTQSSRYLVKRTGEKVFLECVQDMDHENMFWYRQDPGLGLRLIYFSYDVKMKEKGDIPEGYSVSREKKERFSLILESASTNQTSMYLCASSWEGRETQYFGPGTRLLVL.

The chain joins TRBV18 to TRBJ1-2, with D tentatively TRBD1 (5 bases). The CDR3 extends over 14 amino acids. Germline V lookup: CDR1 KGHSH, CDR2 LQKENI. Between the trimmed V and J ends, which lost 6 bases and 1 base, there was a span of 12 bases. The CDR3 reads CASSMTADNYGYTF. For the CDR3, the DNA is TGTGCCAGCTCGATGACAGCGGATAACTATGGCTACACCTTC.

V usage is TRBV25-1 and J usage is TRBJ2-1; 15 nucleotides align to TRBD2. With 1 base clipped from V and 3 bases from J, the junction kept 7 bases outside the gene matches. The CDR3 is 19 amino acids. In germline, CDR1 is MGHDK, CDR2 SYGVNS. The CDR3 region has the DNA TGTGCCAGCAGTGAATCCCCCGGACTAGCGGGAGGGATCTACAATGAGCAGTTCTTC. Protein: CASSESPGLAGGIYNEQFF.

This clonotype was seen only a few times. The rearrangement joins TRBV29-1 to TRBJ2-3; the D gene is possibly TRBD1 (5 bases). CDR3 length: 13 residues. The ends were cut back, 7 bases at V and 0 bases at J, with 11 bases in the middle. The germline gives CDR1 SQVTM, CDR2 ANQGSEA. The CDR3 spells CSERQPSTDTQYF. CDR3 DNA: TGCAGCGAGAGACAGCCTAGCACAGATACGCAGTATTTT.

This clonotype was found a few times. The chain recombines TRBV5-1 with TRBJ2-1, with 8 positions matching TRBD2. CDR1 and CDR2 (germline): SGHRS, YFSETQ. The CDR3 spans 16 residues. J lost 2 bases, V lost 7 bases, and 11 bases had no gene match. The CDR3: CASSRSGGVTYNEQFF. The DNA for the CDR3 is TGCGCCAGCTCACGGTCGGGAGGGGTCACCTACAATGAGCAGTTCTTC.

This clonotype was seen repeatedly, ten times or more. V and J are TRBV7-2 and TRBJ2-2; TRBD1 might be the D (6 bases). The CDR3 totals 13 residues. Deletions cut 2 bases from V and 6 bases from J, with 7 bases between. Germline CDR1 and CDR2: SGHTA and FQGNSA. The CDR3 here is CASSLSGAGELFF. As DNA, the CDR3 is TGTGCCAGCAGCTTATCAGGGGCCGGGGAGCTGTTTTTT.